In its sample, the clone carrying this TCR beta chain was seen many times. The antigen is undetermined. Unique molecular identifiers were present in the TCR beta cDNA libraries. A population of about 0.85 to 11 million T cells gave rise to roughly 0.5 million cDNA molecules. TCRdb called the PCR reads again in MiXCR, with one record for every CDR3 protein. The data hold under 200,000 distinct CDR3 sequences, with over 25% observed a single time. Trimming cost V 5 bases and J 3 bases, with 10 bases left between them. Germline CDR1 is SGHTA and CDR2 is FQGNSA. This CDR3 is built from 13 residues. The sample is drawn from a study of post-analysis software for immune sequencing data. Study-wide results and limits: Compared against controls, patients with multiple sclerosis displayed significantly lower normalized Chao1 diversity. By F measure, samples from a shared preparation batch strongly co-clustered. TRBV5-6, TRBV5-1 and TRBV20-1 belonged to a set of about five TRBV segments that were more frequent in patients than controls.

The sequence was collected from a girl younger than 18 with multiple sclerosis. The sample taken for sequencing was blood. The chain joins TRBV7-2 to TRBJ2-5, with unresolved D. CDR3 sequence reads: CASSKWAEETQYF. The CDR3 DNA sequence: TGTGCCAGCAGCAAATGGGCGGAAGAGACCCAGTACTTC.